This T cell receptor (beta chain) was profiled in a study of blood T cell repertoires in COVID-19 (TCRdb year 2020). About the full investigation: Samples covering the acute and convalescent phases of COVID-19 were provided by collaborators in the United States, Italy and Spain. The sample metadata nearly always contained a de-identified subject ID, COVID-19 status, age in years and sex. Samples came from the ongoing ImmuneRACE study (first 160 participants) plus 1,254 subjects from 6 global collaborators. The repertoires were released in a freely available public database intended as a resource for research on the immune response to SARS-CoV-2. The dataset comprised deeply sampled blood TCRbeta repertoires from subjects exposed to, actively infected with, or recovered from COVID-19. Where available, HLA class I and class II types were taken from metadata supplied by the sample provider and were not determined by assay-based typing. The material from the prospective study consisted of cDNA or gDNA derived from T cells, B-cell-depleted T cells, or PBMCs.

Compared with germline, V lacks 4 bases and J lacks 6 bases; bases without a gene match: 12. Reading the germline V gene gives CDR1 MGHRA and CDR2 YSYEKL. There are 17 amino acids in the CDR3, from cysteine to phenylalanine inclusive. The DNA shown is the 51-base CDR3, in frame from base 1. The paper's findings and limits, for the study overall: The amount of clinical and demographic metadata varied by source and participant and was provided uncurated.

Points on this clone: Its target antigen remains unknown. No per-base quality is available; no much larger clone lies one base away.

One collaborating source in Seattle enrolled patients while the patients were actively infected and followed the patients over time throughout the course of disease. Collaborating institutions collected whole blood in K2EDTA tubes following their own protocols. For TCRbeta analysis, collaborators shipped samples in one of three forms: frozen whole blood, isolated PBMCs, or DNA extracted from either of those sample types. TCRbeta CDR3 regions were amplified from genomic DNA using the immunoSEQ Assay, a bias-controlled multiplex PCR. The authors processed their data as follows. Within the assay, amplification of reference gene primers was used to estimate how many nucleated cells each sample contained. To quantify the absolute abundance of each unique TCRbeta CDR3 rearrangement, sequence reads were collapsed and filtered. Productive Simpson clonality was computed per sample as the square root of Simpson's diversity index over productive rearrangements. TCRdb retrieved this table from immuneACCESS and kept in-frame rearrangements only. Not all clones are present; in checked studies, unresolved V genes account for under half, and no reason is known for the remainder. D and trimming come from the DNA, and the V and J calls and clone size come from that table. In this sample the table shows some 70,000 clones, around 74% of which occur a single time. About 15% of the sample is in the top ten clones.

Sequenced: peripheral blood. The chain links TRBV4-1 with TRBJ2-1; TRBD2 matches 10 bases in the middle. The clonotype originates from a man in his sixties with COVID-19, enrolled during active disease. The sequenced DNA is TGCGCCAGCAGCCCCCGAATCAGACTAGCGGGTGGCAATGAGCAGTTCTTC. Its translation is CASSPRIRLAGGNEQFF.